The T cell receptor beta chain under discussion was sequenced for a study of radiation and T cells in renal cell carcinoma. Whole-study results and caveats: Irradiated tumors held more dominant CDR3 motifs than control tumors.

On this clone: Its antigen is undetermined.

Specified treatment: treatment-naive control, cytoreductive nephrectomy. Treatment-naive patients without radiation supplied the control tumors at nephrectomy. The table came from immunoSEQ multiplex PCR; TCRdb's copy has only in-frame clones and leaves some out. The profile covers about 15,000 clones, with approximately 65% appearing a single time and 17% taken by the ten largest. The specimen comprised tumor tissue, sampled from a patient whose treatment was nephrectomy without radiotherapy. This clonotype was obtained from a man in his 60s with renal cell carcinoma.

Written as DNA, the CDR3 is TGTGCCAGCAGCGCAAAGGGACAGGGGGCTTTTTTTGAGCAGTTCTTC. Translated, it gives CASSAKGQGAFFEQFF. The genes are TRBV7-8 and TRBJ2-1, with 12 bases matching TRBD1. V lost 5 bases and J lost 9; bases outside the gene matches: 11. Germline V gene lookup returns CDR1 SGHVS and CDR2 FQNEAQ. The CDR3 loop spans 16 amino acids.